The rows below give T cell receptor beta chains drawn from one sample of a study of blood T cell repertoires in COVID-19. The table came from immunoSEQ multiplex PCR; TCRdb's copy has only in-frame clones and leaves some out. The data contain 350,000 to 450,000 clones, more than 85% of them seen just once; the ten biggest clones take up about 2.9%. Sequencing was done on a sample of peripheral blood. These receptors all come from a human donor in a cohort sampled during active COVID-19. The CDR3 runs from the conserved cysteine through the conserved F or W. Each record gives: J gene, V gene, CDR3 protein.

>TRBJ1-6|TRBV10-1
CASSELAGVSPLHF
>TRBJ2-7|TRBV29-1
CSVGGTSQAEQYF
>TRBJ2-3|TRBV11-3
CASSSSTSGVDTQYF
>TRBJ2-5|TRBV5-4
CASSLWSAGQETQYF
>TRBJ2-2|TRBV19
CASSLRDRVEMGELFF
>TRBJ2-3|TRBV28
CASITAGRQSDTQYF
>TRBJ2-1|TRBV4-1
CASSPGLARSNEQFF
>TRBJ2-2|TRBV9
CASSRTGGPDTGELFF
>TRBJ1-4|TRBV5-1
CASSRDRYKEKLFF
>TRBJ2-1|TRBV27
CASRDGTSGRASYNEQFF
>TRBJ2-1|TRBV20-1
CSAAQEFEQFF
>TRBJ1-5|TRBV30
CAWSPGGGNNQPQHF
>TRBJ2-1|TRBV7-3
CASSKPGDYNEQFF
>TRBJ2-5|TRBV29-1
CSVRGEREGPTQYF
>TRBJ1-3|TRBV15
CATSRAAGEVNTIYF